This TCR beta chain was recorded in a study of T-cell memory formation after mild COVID-19. Background on the study: Clustering of TCRs was largely donor specific. Whole-study findings and limits: For contracting clones, CD4+ ones sat mainly in CM and EM, CD8+ in EMRA.

Turning to this clonotype: Its cognate antigen is unknown.

Germline V gene lookup returns CDR1 SGHRS and CDR2 YFSETQ. V lost 0 bases and J lost 6, with 15 bases in between. The CDR3 extends over 16 amino acids. TCRdb processed the 5' RACE reads anew with MiXCR; each CDR3 protein has one entry. The data show about 560,000 distinct CDR3 sequences, with about a fifth seen just once and roughly 8.1% held by the top ten. Sequenced input: PBMCs or a T cell subset sorted from them (not recorded which). The receptor was isolated from an adult woman who had mild COVID-19 (a few samples of this study predate the infection). Cell type and time point are not known. The J gene is TRBJ1-4, the V gene TRBV5-1, with D tentatively TRBD1 (5 bases). CDR3 sequence reads: CASSLGAGIPYEKLFF. The CDR3 DNA follows: TGCGCCAGCAGCTTGGGGGCAGGGATCCCTTATGAAAAACTGTTTTTT.